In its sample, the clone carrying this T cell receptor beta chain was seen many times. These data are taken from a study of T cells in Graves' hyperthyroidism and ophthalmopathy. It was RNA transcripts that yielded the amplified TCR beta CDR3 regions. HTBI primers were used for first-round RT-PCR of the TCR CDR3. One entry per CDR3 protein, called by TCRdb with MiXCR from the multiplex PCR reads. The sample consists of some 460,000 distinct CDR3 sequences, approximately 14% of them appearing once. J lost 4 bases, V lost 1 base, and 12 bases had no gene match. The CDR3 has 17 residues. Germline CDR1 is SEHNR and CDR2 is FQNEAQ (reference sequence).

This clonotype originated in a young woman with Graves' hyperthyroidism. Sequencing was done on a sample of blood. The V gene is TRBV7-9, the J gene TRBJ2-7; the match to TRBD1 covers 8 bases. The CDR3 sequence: CASSLDSNWDRRYEQYF. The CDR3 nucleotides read TGTGCCAGCAGCTTAGATTCGAATTGGGACAGGAGGTACGAGCAGTACTTC.